Listed below are T cell receptor beta chains from one sample, sequenced in a study of blood T cell repertoires in COVID-19. Here immunoSEQ multiplex PCR was the method, and the copy in TCRdb shows in-frame clones only, minus some. The sample yields around 250,000 clones, more than 85% seen once. The specimen was PBMCs or T cells enriched from blood (not recorded which). These TCRs come from a man aged 35 to 55 who had been exposed to COVID-19. Both conserved end residues are part of each CDR3. A D gene is named only where the DNA matches it firmly. The size of a clone is reported for some rows only, either as once, few or many, or as a class for expanded clones.

j_call clone_size v_call d_call cdr3_nt cdr3_aa
TRBJ2-1 . TRBV11-3 TRBD2 TGTGCCAGCAGCTGGGGGGGACTAGCGGGAGGCCCCGACAATGAGCAGTTCTTC CASSWGGLAGGPDNEQFF
TRBJ2-1 . TRBV19 . TGTGCCAGTAGTCCCGGAGGAAGCTACAATGAGCAGTTCTTC CASSPGGSYNEQFF
TRBJ1-1 . TRBV19 . TGTGCCAGTAGTACGGCAGATAGGGGCCCTGTCAACACTGAAGCTTTCTTT CASSTADRGPVNTEAFF
TRBJ2-7 . TRBV27 . TGTGCCAGCAGTTTCGGGTACCTATACGAGCAGTACTTC CASSFGYLYEQYF
TRBJ1-1 . TRBV4-1 . TGCGCCAGCAGCCCGGCACGGGGGGTGAACACTGAAGCTTTCTTT CASSPARGVNTEAFF
TRBJ2-5 . TRBV18 . TGTGCCGTGCCGGCCGGGAGTCAGGAGACCCAGTACTTC CAVPAGSQETQYF
TRBJ2-4 once TRBV12-5 TRBD2 TGTGCTAGTGGTTTGGTTCTCGGGACTAGCGTAGGCAAAAACATTCAGTACTTC CASGLVLGTSVGKNIQYF
TRBJ1-5 . TRBV30 TRBD1 TGTGCCTGGAGTGTATACAGGGGACTTAGCAATCAGCCCCAGCATTTT CAWSVYRGLSNQPQHF
TRBJ2-7 . TRBV25-1 . TGTGCCAGCAGTGTAATTAACCTCAGGACAACAGGGACCTACGAGCAGTACTTC CASSVINLRTTGTYEQYF
TRBJ1-5 . TRBV6-5 TRBD1 TGTGCCAGCAGTAGACAGGGGGCGCAGCCCCAGCATTTT CASSRQGAQPQHF
TRBJ2-7 . TRBV4-1 . TGCGCCAGCAGCCAACGAAAACTTCGGACAGGCGGGGTCCACGAGCAGTACTTC CASSQRKLRTGGVHEQYF
TRBJ1-3 once TRBV4-1 TRBD1 TGCGCCAGCAGCCTGCCAACCGGGACAGGGAAAAACACCATATATTTT CASSLPTGTGKNTIYF
TRBJ1-1 . TRBV3-1/TRBV3-2 TRBD1 TGTGCCAGCAGCCAAGACTGGGACAGCGGAAACACTGAAGCTTTCTTT CASSQDWDSGNTEAFF
TRBJ2-7 . TRBV11-2 TRBD1 TGTGCCAGCAGACCAGGACAGGGCTACGAGCAGTACTTC CASRPGQGYEQYF
TRBJ2-7 once TRBV4-2 . TGTGCCAGCAGCCAAGATCGGCCTCTGGCGGGCGGGTACGAGCAGTACTTC CASSQDRPLAGGYEQYF
TRBJ1-1 . TRBV11-1 . TGTGCCAGCAGCTTGGGCCAGAACACTGAAGCTTTCTTT CASSLGQNTEAFF
TRBJ2-7 . TRBV1 . TGCACCAGCAGCCAAGAATGCGGGAGTCCCCCCTACGAGCAGTACTTC CTSSQECGSPPYEQYF
TRBJ2-7 few TRBV2 . TGTGCCAGCAGTGATTTCGACAGAGCATACGAGCAGTACTTC CASSDFDRAYEQYF
TRBJ2-7 . TRBV12-3/TRBV12-4 . TGTGCCAGCAGTGCCAGGGTAACCGAGCAGTACTTC CASSARVTEQYF
TRBJ1-1 . TRBV10-3 TRBD1 TGTGCCATCAGTCGTCGGACAGGGGGCTTCATGGACACTGAAGCTTTCTTT CAISRRTGGFMDTEAFF
TRBJ1-2 . TRBV9 . TGTGCCAGCAGCGTAGTGGCAGAGGGGGGGATAAGGTATGGCTACACCTTC CASSVVAEGGIRYGYTF
TRBJ2-7 . TRBV6-5 . TGTGCCAGCAGGTTGAGCGGGCCGGGCTACGAGCAGTACTTC CASRLSGPGYEQYF
TRBJ1-4 . TRBV5-1 . TGCGCCAGCAGCATCAGACAGGCAACTAATGAAAAACTGTTTTTT CASSIRQATNEKLFF
TRBJ2-3 . TRBV7-9 TRBD2 TGTGCCAGCAGCCGCCGACTAGCGGACCGCACAGATACGCAGTATTTT CASSRRLADRTDTQYF
TRBJ2-2 few TRBV7-9 TRBD1 TGTGCCAGCAGCCCAAAAACAGGACAGGGGTTCACCGGGGAGCTGTTTTTT CASSPKTGQGFTGELFF
TRBJ2-1 . TRBV28 TRBD2 TGTGCCAGCAGGGGGCAAACGGGACTAGCGTTTGATGAGCAGTTCTTC CASRGQTGLAFDEQFF
TRBJ2-1 . TRBV9 . TGTGCCAGCAGCGTAATAGCGGAGCCCTACAATGAGCAGTTCTTC CASSVIAEPYNEQFF
TRBJ1-6 once TRBV7-9 . TGTGCCAGCAGCGCCACAGGGAATTCGGATTCACCCCTCCACTTT CASSATGNSDSPLHF
TRBJ1-2 . TRBV29-1 TRBD1 TGCAGCGGACAGGGAGTGGATGGCTACACCTTC CSGQGVDGYTF
TRBJ2-5 . TRBV24-1 TRBD2 TGTGCCACTGGGGAGCGGGAGGGCCTTCAAGAGACCCAGTACTTC CATGEREGLQETQYF
TRBJ2-2 . TRBV10-3 . TGTGCCATCAGTGATCCCAGGTCCCCCACCGGGGAGCTGTTTTTT CAISDPRSPTGELFF